A selection of T cell receptor beta chains follows, all from one sample in a study of beta chain features in type 1 diabetes. Repertoires were generated with immunoSEQ multiplex PCR, while TCRdb's copy carries only in-frame clones and drops some. This sample carries around 170,000 clones, 7% to 10% of them seen once, and the ten largest clones take about 2.1%. The material sequenced was central memory CD4+ T cells from blood. The receptors derive from a woman aged 18 to 35 in good health. Each CDR3 is given with its conserved first and last residue. The order of the fields is CDR3 protein, CDR3 DNA, D gene, V gene, clone size, J gene. A D gene is named only where the DNA matches it firmly. Only part of the rows carry a size: once, few, many, or a class if the clone is expanded.

CASSIQTVGGGYTF TGTGCCAGTAGTATCCAAACGGTAGGAGGAGGCTACACCTTC - TRBV19 few TRBJ1-2
CASYTARVGAGELFF TGTGCCAGCTATACCGCCAGGGTAGGGGCCGGGGAGCTGTTTTTT - TRBV6-5 - TRBJ2-2
CASSQDGLADSSGTQYF TGTGCCAGCAGCCAAGATGGGCTAGCTGACTCATCTGGGACCCAGTACTTC - TRBV4-2 - TRBJ2-5
CSAYTHSDTQYF TGCAGCGCTTACACCCATTCAGATACGCAGTATTTT - TRBV29-1 few TRBJ2-3
CAWSQDRGSGELFF TGTGCCTGGAGCCAGGACAGGGGGTCCGGGGAGCTGTTTTTT TRBD1 TRBV30 few TRBJ2-2
CASRALSGRNYNEQFF TGTGCCAGCAGAGCCCTCAGCGGGAGAAACTACAATGAGCAGTTCTTC TRBD2 TRBV27 - TRBJ2-1
CASSSGGYNEQFF TGTGCCAGCAGCTCCGGTGGCTACAATGAGCAGTTCTTC - TRBV7-2 many TRBJ2-1
CASSPGLAGSTDTQYF TGTGCCAGCTCACCCGGACTAGCGGGTAGCACAGATACGCAGTATTTT TRBD2 TRBV18 many TRBJ2-3
CARSGQGMNEQFF TGTGCCCGCTCGGGACAGGGCATGAATGAGCAGTTCTTC TRBD1 TRBV2 few TRBJ2-1
CASSSPGGPQYF TGTGCCAGCAGTTCCCCAGGGGGGCCCCAGTACTTC - TRBV6-1 few TRBJ2-5
CASSPPAAHYEQYF TGTGCCAGCTCACCACCAGCGGCACATTACGAGCAGTACTTC - TRBV18 - TRBJ2-7
CASSYDPGGSYNEQFF TGTGCCAGCAGCTACGACCCGGGCGGGTCCTACAATGAGCAGTTCTTC - TRBV9 - TRBJ2-1
CATVLDRQETQYF TGTGCCACGGTCCTGGACAGACAAGAGACCCAGTACTTC - TRBV6-6 many TRBJ2-5
CASSAGQGPSTEAFF TGCGCCAGCAGCGCGGGACAGGGACCGAGCACTGAAGCTTTCTTT TRBD1 TRBV5-1 few TRBJ1-1
CASSIRGGELFF TGTGCCAGTAGTATACGAGGCGGGGAGCTGTTTTTT - TRBV19 - TRBJ2-2
CATGDRVMGIQYF TGCGCCACGGGGGACAGGGTAATGGGTATTCAGTACTTC TRBD1 TRBV10-2 few TRBJ2-4
CASSAGQGYGSIQYF TGTGCCAGCAGCGCGGGACAGGGGTACGGGAGCATTCAGTACTTC TRBD1 TRBV9 - TRBJ2-4
CASSQDAGLGADTQYF TGCGCCAGCAGCCAAGATGCGGGCCTCGGGGCAGATACGCAGTATTTT - TRBV4-1 few TRBJ2-3
CASSEGGLSGANVLTF TGTGCCAGTAGCGAGGGAGGTCTCTCTGGGGCCAACGTCCTGACTTTC - TRBV19 - TRBJ2-6
CSVELPGQGAYNEQFF TGCAGCGTTGAGCTCCCGGGACAGGGGGCGTACAATGAGCAGTTCTTC TRBD1 TRBV29-1 - TRBJ2-1
CASSQDRVTTNYGYTF TGTGCCAGCAGCCAAGATCGGGTCACAACTAACTATGGCTACACCTTC - TRBV4-2 - TRBJ1-2
CASTPGRGIYNEQFF TGTGCCAGCACCCCTGGGCGGGGGATTTACAATGAGCAGTTCTTC TRBD2 TRBV6-6 few TRBJ2-1